Below, 27 T cell receptor beta chains from the same sample are listed, as sequenced in a study of patients and donors after allogeneic stem cell transplantation (dated by TCRdb to about 2020). The library was made by RT-PCR. Sequencing used a NextSeq 550. TCRdb applied fastp at Q25 and MiXCR to the public reads, then kept only in-frame beta chains. Rows with a matching CDR3 protein are joined into one entry that keeps the most common DNA and genes. This sample holds about 960,000 distinct CDR3 sequences; approximately 18% were observed only once. The ten largest clones represent approximately 5.9% of the sample. Sequenced: blood, either unsorted or a sorted T cell fraction (not recorded which). Source of these receptors: a human donor who was either an allogeneic HSCT recipient or a stem cell or donor lymphocyte infusion donor (not recorded which). It is not recorded whose cells these are; they may come from a transplant donor.

The rearrangement links TRBV20-1 to TRBJ2-2, with D perhaps assigned TRBD1 or TRBD2 (5 bases each). Trimming removed 3 bases at V and 0 bases at J, with 17 bases between. The CDR3 is 17 residues long. Germline assignment: CDR1 DFQATT and CDR2 SNEGSKA (reference sequence). Written as DNA, the CDR3 is TGCAGTGCTAGGTATGGGTGGGACCCGACGAACACCGGGGAGCTGTTTTTT. It yields the protein CSARYGWDPTNTGELFF.

This clonotype has only one observation. The CDR3 DNA is TGTGCCACCAGTGGGGTTGGCGGGAGCACAGATACGCAGTATTTT. Its protein product is CATSGVGGSTDTQYF. The chain links TRBV24-1 to TRBJ2-3; possibly TRBD2 for D (5 bases). Deletions cut 5 bases from V and 0 bases from J, with 11 bases between. Germline lookup yields CDR1 KGHDR and CDR2 SFDVKD. There are 15 residues in the CDR3.

This clonotype was detected a few times. The chain is built from TRBV5-1 and TRBJ1-1, with unresolved D. The CDR3 covers 15 residues. The germline V gene has CDR1 SGHRS and CDR2 YFSETQ. The V end was cut by 0 bases, the J end by 1 base, with 10 bases between. The CDR3 nucleotides read TGCGCCAGCAGCTTGGAACAGCTACCGAACACTGAAGCTTTCTTT. It encodes CASSLEQLPNTEAFF.

This CDR3 reads CASSDVRVGGNEQFF. The CDR3, as DNA: TGTGCCAGCAGTGATGTCAGGGTAGGGGGAAATGAGCAGTTCTTC. The V call is TRBV2, the J call TRBJ2-1, with a weak D call TRBD1 (6 bases). The V gene's germline CDR1 is SNHLY and CDR2 FYNNEI. This CDR3 spans 15 amino acids. V lost 3 bases and J lost 7, with 16 bases in between.

This clonotype came up once. The chain has TRBV27 and TRBJ2-1, with 9 bases aligning to TRBD2. Germline CDR1 is MNHEY and CDR2 is SMNVEV (reference sequence). Unmatched junction bases numbered 20, after V lost 7 bases and J lost 7 bases. This CDR3 contains 18 residues. The CDR3 bases are TGTGCCAGCACCCCTCTTGCTGTATTGCGGGAGGGCCAAAATGAGCAGTTCTTC. Residues: CASTPLAVLREGQNEQFF.

This clonotype was recorded many times. The chain is built from TRBV12-3 or TRBV12-4 and TRBJ2-2; no clear D gene. With 0 bases removed from V and 0 bases from J, the gap between germline ends came to 5 bases. CDR3 length: 15 residues. The DNA of the CDR3 is TGTGCCAGCAGTTTAGCCGTGCCGAACACCGGGGAGCTGTTTTTT. Its protein is CASSLAVPNTGELFF.

The V call is TRBV18, the J call TRBJ1-5, with TRBD1 as a possible D gene (6 bases). Trimming cost V 3 bases and J 3 bases, with 12 bases left between them. The CDR3 length is 15 residues. Germline CDR1 KGHSH, CDR2 LQKENI. CDR3: CASSPWGAFNQPQHF. The CDR3 DNA follows: TGTGCCAGCTCACCCTGGGGGGCCTTCAATCAGCCCCAGCATTTT.

This clonotype turned up a few times. The rearrangement joins TRBV20-1 to TRBJ2-1, with 10 bases matching TRBD2. The V gene's germline CDR1 is DFQATT and CDR2 SNEGSKA (reference sequence). With 6 bases clipped from V and 4 bases from J, the junction kept 6 bases outside the gene matches. The CDR3 is 14 residues long. In DNA form, the CDR3 reads TGCAGTGCGGATAGCGGGAGGAGGTACAATGAGCAGTTCTTC. Protein: CSADSGRRYNEQFF.

The rearrangement links TRBV20-1 to TRBJ2-7; D remains ambiguous. Trimming stripped 3 bases from V and 2 bases from J, with 11 bases between. The CDR3 consists of 13 residues. Looked up from germline, CDR1 is DFQATT and CDR2 is SNEGSKA (reference sequence). The CDR3, as DNA: TGCAGTGCTAGTCAAGGAGCCCCCTACGAGCAGTACTTC. This codes for CSASQGAPYEQYF.

This clonotype was detected only a few times. The rearrangement uses TRBV9 and TRBJ2-3, with unresolved D. Trimming stripped 0 bases from V and 2 bases from J, with 10 bases between. Germline CDR1 SGDLS, CDR2 YYNGEE. This CDR3 spans 15 amino acids. CDR3 residues: CASSVGSLDTDTQYF. The CDR3 DNA is TGTGCCAGCAGCGTAGGTTCCCTCGACACAGATACGCAGTATTTT.

The chain joins TRBV6-5 to TRBJ1-1; D might be TRBD1 (5 bases). Per germline, CDR1 MNHEY and CDR2 SVGAGI. The CDR3 has 15 residues. Trimming cost V 0 bases and J 3 bases, with 11 bases left between them. The DNA of the CDR3 is TGTGCCAGCAGTTACTCGCCCCGGGGGGACACTGAAGCTTTCTTT. Translation gives CASSYSPRGDTEAFF.

The genes are TRBV6-1 and TRBJ2-3; no reliable D call. Germline loops: CDR1 MNHNS, CDR2 SASEGT. Trimming removed 10 bases at V and 0 bases at J, with 17 bases between. The CDR3 has 15 amino acids. Written as DNA, the CDR3 is TGTGCCACCAGAGGCCGAGATATTAGCACAGATACGCAGTATTTT. Amino acids: CATRGRDISTDTQYF.

V is TRBV11-2 and J is TRBJ2-5, with D possibly being TRBD2 (6 bases). The germline CDR1 and CDR2 sequences are SGHAT and FQNNGV. The CDR3 is 13 amino acids. V was trimmed by 8 bases and J by 5 bases, leaving 15 bases between them. CDR3 in DNA: TGTGCCAGCGCCCAGTGGGGGGAGGAGACCCAGTACTTC. This encodes CASAQWGEETQYF. The variable domain in full, with the rest retrieved from reference TRBV11-2 and TRBJ2-5, is EAGVAQSPRYKIIEKRQSVAFWCNPISGHATLYWYQQILGQGPKLLIQFQNNGVVDDSQLPKDRFSAERLKGVDSTLKIQPAKLEDSAVYLCASAQWGEETQYFGPGTRLLVL.

V and J are TRBV24-1 and TRBJ2-2; 10 nucleotides line up with TRBD1. The CDR3 contains 18 residues. Losses at the gene ends were 4 bases for V and 1 base for J; bases not matched to a gene: 8. Per the germline V gene, CDR1 is KGHDR and CDR2 is SFDVKD. In nucleotides, the CDR3 is TGTGCCACCAGTGACCACCGACGGGACAGGGGGAACACCGGGGAGCTGTTTTTT. It yields the protein CATSDHRRDRGNTGELFF.

J is TRBJ1-1 and V is TRBV11-2, with D possibly being TRBD1 (5 bases). This CDR3 spans 19 amino acids. The germline gives CDR1 SGHAT, CDR2 FQNNGV. Trimming pared 1 base from V and 1 base from J, leaving 22 bases between. This CDR3 is CASSLVPLGLEGENTEAFF. The CDR3 DNA follows: TGTGCCAGCAGCTTAGTCCCCCTGGGACTGGAAGGGGAGAACACTGAAGCTTTCTTT.

This clonotype was found a few times. J is TRBJ1-1 and V is TRBV7-2; 7 positions agree with TRBD1. This CDR3 is built from 15 residues. The J segment lost 4 bases and the V segment lost 5 bases, leaving 10 bases of the junction unmatched. CDR1 SGHTA and CDR2 FQGNSA come from the germline V gene. CDR3 bases: TGTGCCAGCAGCCCTTACAGGGGCTCGGGCACTGAAGCTTTCTTT. Protein sequence: CASSPYRGSGTEAFF.

This clonotype was counted a few times. V is TRBV5-6 and J is TRBJ1-1; D is perhaps TRBD1 (6 bases). V shed 4 bases and J shed 5 bases, with 12 bases lying between them. From germline, CDR1 is SGHDT and CDR2 YYEEEE. This CDR3 is 13 amino acids long. CDR3 residues: CASSADRSTEAFF. CDR3 nucleotides: TGTGCCAGCAGCGCCGACAGGTCAACTGAAGCTTTCTTT.

This clonotype was recorded a few times. The V call is TRBV10-3, the J call TRBJ1-1; 8 nucleotides line up with TRBD1. From germline, CDR1 is ENHRY and CDR2 SYGVKD. The CDR3 sequence is 11 residues long. After removal of 10 bases from V and 6 bases from J, the junction contained 4 bases not matched to a gene. CDR3 sequence reads: CATGTGPEAFF. In nucleotides, the CDR3 is TGTGCCACTGGGACAGGACCTGAAGCTTTCTTT.

The sample holds a few counts of this clonotype. The rearrangement joins TRBV6-5 to TRBJ1-1, with D uncertain. This CDR3 contains 18 residues. V gave up 0 bases and J gave up 3 bases, with 20 bases separating them. Germline CDR1 and CDR2: MNHEY and SVGAGI. CDR3 in amino acids: CASSYSNLGPSRDTEAFF. Here the CDR3 DNA reads TGTGCCAGCAGTTACTCGAATCTTGGGCCTTCGAGGGACACTGAAGCTTTCTTT.

This clonotype was recorded many times. The chain employs TRBV20-1 and TRBJ1-2; D is uncertain. This CDR3 is 13 amino acids long. CDR1 DFQATT and CDR2 SNEGSKA come from the germline V gene (reference sequence). V was shortened by 2 bases and J by 4 bases, with 11 bases between the two germline ends. CDR3: CSARRNAGYGYTF. CDR3 nucleotide sequence: TGCAGTGCTAGAAGGAACGCCGGCTATGGCTACACCTTC.

This chain joins TRBV27 and TRBJ2-7, with TRBD1 matching 7 bases. CDR1 is MNHEY and CDR2 is SMNVEV in the germline V gene (reference sequence). This CDR3 is 15 amino acids long. Unmatched junction bases numbered 12, after V lost 5 bases and J lost 5 bases. The CDR3 loop is CASSTLPGQTHEQYF. The CDR3, as DNA: TGTGCCAGCAGTACCCTTCCGGGACAGACCCACGAGCAGTACTTC.

CDR3 nucleotide sequence: TGTGCCAGCAGCTTTACAGGGGAGCCGACTAATGAAAAACTGTTTTTT. It translates to CASSFTGEPTNEKLFF. The chain couples TRBV7-9 to TRBJ1-4, with 7 nucleotides matching TRBD1. The CDR3 covers 16 residues. V shed 3 bases and J 2 bases; nucleotides not matched to a gene: 6. Germline CDR1 SEHNR, CDR2 FQNEAQ (reference sequence).

This clonotype was counted only a few times. The gene calls are TRBV18 and TRBJ2-5; D remains unclear. The V gene's germline CDR1 is KGHSH and CDR2 LQKENI. V was trimmed by 2 bases and J by 2 bases, leaving 12 bases between them. The CDR3 runs 15 residues. DNA for the CDR3: TGTGCCAGCTCACCAACGGATACAGCACAAGAGACCCAGTACTTC. It encodes CASSPTDTAQETQYF.

The gene calls are TRBV7-9 and TRBJ2-3; a weak D match, TRBD2 (6 bases). The CDR3 sequence is 16 residues long. From germline, CDR1 is SEHNR and CDR2 FQNEAQ (reference sequence). The germline V and J ends were trimmed by 2 bases and 2 bases, with 14 bases remaining between them. The CDR3 here is CASSLSGSGYTDTQYF. The CDR3 region has the DNA TGTGCCAGCAGCTTAAGTGGTAGCGGCTACACAGATACGCAGTATTTT.

The gene calls are TRBV7-8 and TRBJ2-2; 10 bases line up with TRBD1. CDR1 SGHVS and CDR2 FQNEAQ come from the germline V gene. The CDR3 is 16 residues long. V gave up 6 bases and J gave up 6 bases; unmatched junction bases: 10. The CDR3 here is CASSLTGQGIAGELFF. In nucleotides, the CDR3 is TGTGCCAGCAGTTTAACGGGACAGGGGATCGCCGGGGAGCTGTTTTTT.

This clonotype was observed a handful of times. The chain carries TRBV27 and TRBJ2-7; tentative D call: TRBD1 (6 bases). The germline gives CDR1 MNHEY, CDR2 SMNVEV (reference sequence). V was shortened by 5 bases and J by 7 bases, with 15 bases between the two germline ends. The CDR3 loop spans 13 amino acids. The CDR3 protein is CASSLHRAIEQYF. CDR3 in DNA: TGTGCCAGCAGTCTGCACAGGGCTATAGAGCAGTACTTC.

This clonotype was seen more than once but under ten times. The J gene is TRBJ2-1, the V gene TRBV4-2, with D maybe TRBD2 (6 bases). Germline loops: CDR1 LGHNA, CDR2 YNFKEQ. Trimming cost V 6 bases and J 3 bases, with 12 bases left between them. CDR3 length equals 14 residues. CDR3 sequence reads: CASSSTRVYNEQFF. The CDR3 DNA reads as TGTGCCAGCAGTTCGACTAGAGTCTACAATGAGCAGTTCTTC.